This T cell receptor beta chain was identified during a study of shared clonotypes between healthy human individuals. About the research overall: Per donor, three plates held CD4 naive cells, three held CD4 memory, two held CD8 naive and one held CD8 memory.

Naivety among CD8 cells was defined by CD45RO negativity and positive CCR7 selection, thereby excluding terminally differentiated effector memory CD45RA+ cells. Of note for this clone: Its matching antigen is unknown.

The CDR3 consists of 15 residues. In germline, CDR1 is MNHNS, CDR2 SASEGT. V dropped 2 bases and J dropped 5 bases, with 12 bases sitting between them. Sequenced by immunoSEQ multiplex PCR; TCRdb stores in-frame clones only, minus some. The sample consists of millions of clones, more than 85% of them appearing once. Study-wide findings and caveats: Genetic and exposure-history diversity was limited by the few donors.

V is TRBV6-1 and J is TRBJ2-2; weak D call: TRBD2 (6 bases). The sequenced sample consisted of naive CD8+ T cells from PBMCs. The clonotype originates from a man between 18 and 35 years old in good health. Some clones in this sample may be carry-over from other donors' samples. CDR3 protein: CASSELGGLTGELFF. In DNA, the CDR3 is TGTGCCAGCAGTGAACTGGGAGGACTTACCGGGGAGCTGTTTTTT.